These 21 T cell receptor beta chains originate from one sample sequenced in a study of CD8 T cells in Susac syndrome. Reverse transcription of about 0.45 to 1 ug RNA was carried out with random hexamers. In TCRdb, the immunoSEQ multiplex PCR reads were re-called with MiXCR into one record per CDR3 protein. The profile shows some 300,000 distinct CDR3 sequences, about 82% of them singletons. The sample comprised CD8+ T cells from PBMCs. These receptors all come from a human donor with multiple sclerosis.

The rearrangement links TRBV11-2 to TRBJ1-1; weak D call: TRBD1 (5 bases). Germline V CDR1 and CDR2: SGHAT, FQNNGV. V dropped 1 base and J dropped 3 bases, with 9 bases sitting between them. The CDR3 sequence is 14 residues long. The CDR3 loop is CASSLAGGDTEAFF. The CDR3 coding sequence is TGTGCCAGCAGCTTAGCCGGGGGAGACACTGAAGCTTTCTTT.

J is TRBJ2-7 and V is TRBV27; possible D gene TRBD1, 5 bases. The length of the CDR3 is 14 residues. Trimming removed 0 bases at V and 3 bases at J, with 9 bases between. Germline loops: CDR1 MNHEY, CDR2 SMNVEV (reference sequence). CDR3 in amino acids: CASSLSGAYYEQYF. As DNA, the CDR3 is TGTGCCAGCAGTTTATCTGGGGCCTACTACGAGCAGTACTTC.

The chain uses TRBV2 and TRBJ2-3; D gene uncertain. The germline V and J ends were trimmed by 3 bases and 5 bases, with 6 bases remaining between them. The CDR3 is 12 amino acids. Germline values: CDR1 SNHLY, CDR2 FYNNEI. The CDR3 bases are TGTGCCAGCAGTGATGACGGAGATACGCAGTATTTT. This translates into CASSDDGDTQYF.

The gene calls are TRBV6-5 and TRBJ1-2; D not certain. The CDR3 covers 14 residues. V gave up 0 bases and J gave up 3 bases, with 8 bases separating them. Germline assignment: CDR1 MNHEY and CDR2 SVGAGI. In DNA form, the CDR3 reads TGTGCCAGCAGTTACTCCGGGCCCCACTATGGCTACACCTTC. Translated, it gives CASSYSGPHYGYTF.

The chain's CDR3 is CAWSTGNYGYTF. The CDR3 DNA reads TGTGCCTGGAGTACAGGGAATTATGGCTACACCTTC. The chain has TRBV30 and TRBJ1-2; tentatively, D is TRBD1 (6 bases). From germline, CDR1 is GTSNPN and CDR2 SVGIG (reference sequence). This CDR3 spans 12 amino acids. The V end was cut by 2 bases, the J end by 5 bases, with 9 bases between.

V gene TRBV7-9 combines with J gene TRBJ1-1, with D hard to call. CDR3 size: 13 residues. V was pared by 1 base and J by 8 bases, with 11 bases between. Per germline, CDR1 SEHNR and CDR2 FQNEAQ (reference sequence). DNA for the CDR3: TGTGCCAGCAGCTTAGGGATGCGGCCGGAAGCTTTCTTT. The encoded protein is CASSLGMRPEAFF.

This clonotype was recorded only once. This sequence joins TRBV28 and TRBJ2-7; D unresolved. Per germline, CDR1 MDHEN and CDR2 SYDVKM. The CDR3 has 15 amino acids. V was shortened by 4 bases and J by 3 bases, with 16 bases between the two germline ends. CDR3: CASSYGPQAFYEQYF. DNA of the CDR3: TGTGCCAGCAGTTATGGCCCTCAAGCATTCTACGAGCAGTACTTC.

The gene calls are TRBV5-4 and TRBJ2-3; perhaps TRBD2 as D (5 bases). The CDR3 consists of 12 residues. With 3 bases removed from V and 10 bases from J, the gap between germline ends came to 12 bases. CDR1 SGHNT and CDR2 YYREEE come from the germline V gene (reference sequence). CDR3 protein: CASSSGSGPQYF. For the CDR3, the DNA is TGTGCCAGCAGCTCGGGGTCGGGCCCGCAGTATTTT.

In this sample, this clonotype turned up once. The chain couples TRBV9 to TRBJ2-1; TRBD2 matches 7 bases. From germline, CDR1 is SGDLS and CDR2 YYNGEE. J lost 8 bases, V lost 2 bases, and 13 bases had no gene match. This CDR3 spans 16 amino acids. CDR3: CASSVNLNGGRDEQFF. CDR3 nucleotide sequence: TGTGCCAGCAGCGTGAACCTAAACGGGGGGAGGGATGAGCAGTTCTTC.

This chain links TRBV19 with TRBJ2-1, with 11 nucleotides matching TRBD2. CDR1 LNHDA and CDR2 SQIVND come from the germline V gene (reference sequence). This CDR3 is built from 16 residues. Trimming at V came to 7 bases and at J to 4 bases, leaving 9 bases not matched to a gene. DNA of the CDR3: TGTGCCAGTACCGCACCGGGACTAGCGGTTTACAATGAGCAGTTCTTC. This encodes CASTAPGLAVYNEQFF.

This chain links TRBV4-3 with TRBJ2-3; D not certain. V lost 0 bases, J lost 0 bases, and 10 bases lay in between. The CDR3 loop spans 16 amino acids. Germline CDR1 is LGHNA and CDR2 is YSLEER. The CDR3 DNA reads TGCGCCAGCAGCCAAGATCGAGGCGGTAGCACAGATACGCAGTATTTT. It codes for CASSQDRGGSTDTQYF.

The rearrangement uses TRBV7-9 and TRBJ2-5; no definite D call. Germline CDR1 is SEHNR and CDR2 is FQNEAQ (reference sequence). This CDR3 is built from 13 residues. Trimming pared 7 bases from V and 4 bases from J, leaving 13 bases between. CDR3 amino acids: CASTYRQTETQYF. CDR3 coding DNA: TGTGCCAGCACCTACCGGCAGACAGAGACCCAGTACTTC. Variable domain in full (rest from reference TRBV7-9 and TRBJ2-5): DTGVSQNPRHKITKRGQNVTFRCDPISEHNRLYWYRQTLGQGPEFLTYFQNEAQLEKSRLLSDRFSAERPKGSFSTLEIQRTEQGDSAMYLCASTYRQTETQYFGPGTRLLVL.

This clonotype was counted between two and nine times. The V gene is TRBV4-3, the J gene TRBJ2-1; D tentatively fits TRBD1 or TRBD2 (6 bases each). V was clipped by 3 bases and J by 2 bases, with 11 bases between them. The CDR3 is 15 amino acids. The germline V gene encodes CDR1 LGHNA and CDR2 YSLEER. The CDR3 bases are TGCGCCAGCAGCCAGAAGGGGGGCCCCTACAATGAGCAGTTCTTC. Translating it yields CASSQKGGPYNEQFF.

This clonotype has a handful of counts. The V call is TRBV7-6, the J call TRBJ2-7; tentatively, D is TRBD2 (6 bases). Trimming shortened V by 5 bases and J by 2 bases, and 16 bases separated the two germline ends. The CDR3 has 15 residues. CDR1 SGHVS and CDR2 FNYEAQ come from the germline V gene. The CDR3 region is CASSRFPGAAYEQYF. The CDR3 DNA is TGTGCCAGCAGCCGCTTTCCGGGAGCGGCCTACGAGCAGTACTTC.

The chain combines TRBV29-1 with TRBJ2-5; 8 nucleotides align to TRBD1. CDR3 size: 15 residues. The junction had 10 bases not matched to a gene; V was cut back by 6 bases and J by 1 base. Germline CDR1 and CDR2: SQVTM and ANQGSEA. The CDR3 DNA is TGCAGCGTGAATGGACAGGGCAGAGGCCAAGAGACCCAGTACTTC. Its protein product is CSVNGQGRGQETQYF.

This clonotype is a singleton in its sample. The rearrangement joins TRBV12-3 or TRBV12-4 to TRBJ1-5; 10 bases line up with TRBD1. J lost 7 bases, V lost 7 bases, and 7 bases had no gene match. The CDR3 length is 14 residues. CDR3 amino acids: CASNGQGVRQPQHF. DNA for the CDR3: TGTGCCAGCAACGGACAGGGGGTACGGCAGCCCCAGCATTTT.

The chain combines TRBV12-3 or TRBV12-4 with TRBJ2-1, with 7 bases that match TRBD2. The CDR3 runs 13 residues. V shed 3 bases and J 5 bases; nucleotides not matched to a gene: 1. The CDR3 reads CASSFGGDNEQFF. In DNA, the CDR3 is TGTGCCAGCAGTTTTGGGGGGGACAATGAGCAGTTCTTC.

The J gene is TRBJ1-3, the V gene TRBV4-3; possible D gene TRBD1, 6 bases. V was trimmed by 3 bases and J by 3 bases, leaving 15 bases between them. CDR3 length: 16 amino acids. Germline V CDR1 and CDR2: LGHNA, YSLEER. This chain's CDR3 is CASSHGTSEVGNTIYF. CDR3 nucleotide sequence: TGCGCCAGCAGCCACGGGACATCGGAGGTTGGAAACACCATATATTTT.

The chain carries TRBV24-1 and TRBJ2-2, with D tentatively TRBD1 or TRBD2 (6 bases each). Trimming took off 6 bases at V and 5 bases at J, with 12 bases between the two ends. The CDR3 extends over 14 amino acids. The germline V gene encodes CDR1 KGHDR and CDR2 SFDVKD. The CDR3 coding sequence is TGTGCCACCAGTACGGCGGGACATACCGGGGAGCTGTTTTTT. It encodes CATSTAGHTGELFF.

The rearrangement uses TRBV11-2 and TRBJ2-1, with D perhaps assigned TRBD1 or TRBD2 (6 bases each). Germline CDR1 and CDR2: SGHAT and FQNNGV. CDR3 length equals 15 residues. V lost 2 bases, J lost 7 bases, and 15 bases lay in between. CDR3 DNA sequence: TGTGCCAGCAGCTTAAGGCGCGGAGGGGGAAATGAGCAGTTCTTC. It codes for CASSLRRGGGNEQFF. The complete variable domain, with remaining parts taken from reference TRBV11-2 and TRBJ2-1, reads EAGVAQSPRYKIIEKRQSVAFWCNPISGHATLYWYQQILGQGPKLLIQFQNNGVVDDSQLPKDRFSAERLKGVDSTLKIQPAKLEDSAVYLCASSLRRGGGNEQFFGPGTRLTVL.

This chain connects TRBV30 to TRBJ2-3, with D unclear. V lost 7 bases to trimming and J lost 0 bases, with 14 bases between them. This CDR3 is built from 14 residues. Looked up from germline, CDR1 is GTSNPN and CDR2 is SVGIG (reference sequence). CDR3 nucleotides: TGTGCCTACTCGACGACAATTAGCACAGATACGCAGTATTTT. Translated: CAYSTTISTDTQYF.